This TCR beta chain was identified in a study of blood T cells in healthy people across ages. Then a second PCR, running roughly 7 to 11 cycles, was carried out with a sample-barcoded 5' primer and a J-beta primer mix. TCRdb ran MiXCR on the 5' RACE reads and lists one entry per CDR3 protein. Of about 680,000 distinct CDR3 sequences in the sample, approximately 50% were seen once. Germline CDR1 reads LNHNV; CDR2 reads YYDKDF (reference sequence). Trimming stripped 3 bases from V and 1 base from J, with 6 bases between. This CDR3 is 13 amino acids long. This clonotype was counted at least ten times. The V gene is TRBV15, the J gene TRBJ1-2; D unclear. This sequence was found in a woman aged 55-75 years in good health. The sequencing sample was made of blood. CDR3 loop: CATSRDINYGYTF. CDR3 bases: TGTGCCACCAGCAGGGATATTAACTATGGCTACACCTTC.